Listed below are T cell receptor beta chains from one sample, sequenced in a study of T cell responses to AZD1222 COVID-19 vaccine. The data were produced by immunoSEQ multiplex PCR, yet TCRdb's version contains in-frame clones alone and is incomplete. The table has around 150,000 clones, approximately 94% seen once; the top ten hold 4.5% to 5.5%. This sample comprised peripheral blood, obtained 28 days after the second AZD1222 dose. These receptors came from an adult who received the AZD1222 COVID-19 vaccine. Each CDR3 is given with its conserved first and last residue. The order of the fields is D gene, J gene, V gene, clone size, CDR3 protein, CDR3 DNA. D genes are given only for firm matches. Clone size is stated in some rows and not others, as once, few, many or a class when expanded.

. TRBJ1-6 TRBV7-2 . CASSLGQGRNSPLHF TGTGCCAGCAGCTTAGGGCAGGGTAGGAATTCACCCCTCCACTTT
. TRBJ2-7 TRBV20-1 . CSMGDFGEQYF TGCAGTATGGGGGACTTCGGCGAGCAGTACTTC
TRBD2 TRBJ2-5 TRBV30 . CAWTGLAAGETQYF TGTGCCTGGACCGGACTAGCGGCGGGGGAGACCCAGTACTTC
. TRBJ1-1 TRBV11-2 . CASSIQGNTEAFF TGTGCCAGCAGCATACAGGGGAACACTGAAGCTTTCTTT
TRBD2 TRBJ2-1 TRBV7-8 . CASSRPDARTSGYYNEQFF TGTGCCAGCAGCCGTCCCGATGCCCGGACTAGCGGTTACTACAATGAGCAGTTCTTC
TRBD1 TRBJ2-7 TRBV6-5 . CASRDRVYEQYF TGTGCCAGCCGGGACAGGGTCTACGAGCAGTACTTC
TRBD2 TRBJ2-3 TRBV15 few CATSPERGTGTSTDTQYF TGTGCCACCAGCCCTGAGCGGGGGACTGGAACTAGCACAGATACGCAGTATTTT
TRBD1 TRBJ2-1 TRBV7-8 once CASSPDRGRSVDEQFF TGTGCCAGCAGCCCCGACAGGGGGCGCAGCGTCGATGAGCAGTTCTTC
TRBD2 TRBJ2-1 TRBV19 . CASSIDPLAGVDNEQFF TGTGCCAGTAGTATAGATCCTCTAGCGGGAGTAGACAATGAGCAGTTCTTC
. TRBJ2-7 TRBV11-3 . CASSLGQQYEQYF TGTGCCAGCAGCTTAGGGCAACAATACGAGCAGTACTTC
. TRBJ2-7 TRBV11-2 . CASSLDSRRHSYEQYF TGTGCCAGCAGCTTAGATTCGCGGAGACACTCCTACGAGCAGTACTTC
TRBD2 TRBJ2-1 TRBV7-2 . CASSLVAGDITYNEQFF TGTGCCAGCAGCTTAGTAGCGGGAGATATTACTTACAATGAGCAGTTCTTC
. TRBJ2-6 TRBV24-1 . CATSEGRRIHSGANVLTF TGTGCCACCAGTGAAGGGCGGCGCATCCACTCTGGGGCCAACGTCCTGACTTTC
TRBD1 TRBJ1-2 TRBV29-1 . CSVGGTGAKSGYGYTF TGCAGCGTTGGGGGTACAGGGGCGAAATCAGGCTATGGCTACACCTTC
. TRBJ2-7 TRBV19 . CASSIIQGAYEQYF TGTGCCAGTAGTATAATACAGGGCGCCTACGAGCAGTACTTC
TRBD1 TRBJ2-7 TRBV3-1/TRBV3-2 . CASSYGQGVSEQYF TGTGCCAGCAGCTACGGGCAGGGGGTAAGCGAGCAGTACTTC
. TRBJ1-2 TRBV7-8 . CASSLGAGSSYYGYTF TGTGCCAGCAGCTTAGGGGCAGGTAGCTCGTATTATGGCTACACCTTC
. TRBJ2-2 TRBV9 . CASSVTGGELFF TGTGCCAGCAGCGTAACAGGCGGGGAGCTGTTTTTT
. TRBJ2-2 TRBV18 . CASSPSRANTGELFF TGTGCCAGCTCACCAAGCCGGGCCAACACCGGGGAGCTGTTTTTT
TRBD1 TRBJ2-7 TRBV7-2 . CASSLALMRDRGHEQYF TGTGCCAGCAGCTTAGCGCTAATGAGGGACAGGGGCCACGAGCAGTACTTC
. TRBJ1-1 TRBV30 . CAWSAGTGAFF TGTGCCTGGAGTGCCGGGACCGGGGCTTTCTTT
TRBD1 TRBJ1-2 TRBV7-6 . CASSLAGGTGGSYGYTF TGTGCCAGCAGCTTAGCAGGAGGGACAGGGGGATCTTATGGCTACACCTTC
. TRBJ1-2 TRBV6-5 . CASFGTPYGYTF TGTGCCAGCTTCGGGACCCCATATGGCTACACCTTC
. TRBJ2-1 TRBV28 . CASRTAGTKGRNEQFF TGTGCCAGCAGAACGGCCGGGACAAAGGGGAGGAATGAGCAGTTCTTC
TRBD1 TRBJ2-7 TRBV6-2/TRBV6-3 . CASSQQGNEQYF TGTGCCAGCAGCCAACAGGGGAACGAGCAGTACTTC
TRBD1 TRBJ1-1 TRBV3-1/TRBV3-2 . CASSQSETGGAFF TGTGCCAGCAGCCAGTCAGAGACAGGGGGGGCTTTCTTT
. TRBJ1-2 TRBV6-5 . CASGGVSYGYTF TGTGCCAGCGGGGGGGTCTCCTATGGCTACACCTTC
. TRBJ2-1 TRBV11-2 once CASSLDYIDEQFF TGTGCCAGCAGCTTAGACTACATCGATGAGCAGTTCTTC
. TRBJ1-1 TRBV5-1 . CASSFTPNTEAFF TGCGCCAGCAGCTTTACACCGAACACTGAAGCTTTCTTT
TRBD1 TRBJ1-3 TRBV19 . CASRRTGMGSGNTIYF TGTGCCAGTAGGCGGACAGGGATGGGCTCTGGAAACACCATATATTTT
. TRBJ1-2 TRBV5-1 . CASSPLEAHYGYTF TGCGCCAGCAGCCCGTTGGAGGCTCACTATGGCTACACCTTC
. TRBJ2-1 TRBV15 . CATLEGVADNNEQFF TGTGCCACCCTCGAGGGGGTAGCGGATAACAATGAGCAGTTCTTC
. TRBJ2-7 TRBV4-2 . CASSQELLSYEQYF TGTGCCAGCAGCCAAGAGCTCTTATCCTACGAGCAGTACTTC
. TRBJ2-1 TRBV11-3 . CASSPQGGSYNEQFF TGTGCCAGCAGCCCCCAGGGGGGGAGCTACAATGAGCAGTTCTTC
. TRBJ2-7 TRBV7-2 . CASSLGTPGTGGYEQYF TGTGCCAGCAGCTTAGGAACCCCGGGGACTGGGGGTTACGAGCAGTACTTC
. TRBJ2-1 TRBV13 . CASSFVSGGEQFF TGTGCCAGCAGCTTCGTAAGTGGGGGTGAGCAGTTCTTC
. TRBJ1-1 TRBV21-1 . CAGDGTSNTEAFF TGTGCCGGGGACGGAACATCGAACACTGAAGCTTTCTTT
TRBD2 TRBJ2-1 TRBV29-1 . CSVGGGTYNEQFF TGCAGCGTTGGCGGGGGGACCTACAATGAGCAGTTCTTC
TRBD1 TRBJ1-5 TRBV4-2 . CASSQDGQGNQPQHF TGTGCCAGCAGCCAAGACGGACAGGGGAATCAGCCCCAGCATTTT
TRBD1 TRBJ2-1 TRBV11-2 . CASSDRDRGRDEQFF TGTGCCAGCAGCGACCGGGACAGGGGGAGGGATGAGCAGTTCTTC
. TRBJ2-5 TRBV12-3/TRBV12-4 . CASSPGAETQYF TGTGCCAGCAGTCCGGGGGCAGAGACCCAGTACTTC
. TRBJ2-7 TRBV28 . CASSPWPDNYEQYF TGTGCCAGCAGTCCCTGGCCGGATAACTACGAGCAGTACTTC
. TRBJ2-7 TRBV28 . CASSFPGGFYEQYF TGTGCCAGCAGTTTTCCAGGGGGGTTCTACGAGCAGTACTTC
. TRBJ1-2 TRBV12-3/TRBV12-4 . CASSLKVWGGYTF TGTGCCAGCAGTTTGAAAGTCTGGGGAGGCTACACCTTC
TRBD1 TRBJ1-1 TRBV3-1/TRBV3-2 . CASSKGIMGTGGTEAFF TGTGCCAGCAGCAAAGGGATTATGGGGACAGGGGGCACTGAAGCTTTCTTT
. TRBJ1-1 TRBV30 . CAWRVNLNTEAFF TGTGCCTGGAGGGTGAATCTGAACACTGAAGCTTTCTTT
TRBD2 TRBJ2-3 TRBV3-1/TRBV3-2 . CASSQDSAGGTDTQYF TGTGCCAGCAGCCAAGATAGCGCGGGAGGCACAGATACGCAGTATTTT
. TRBJ2-3 TRBV5-1 . CASSRTASTDTQYF TGCGCCAGCAGCAGGACAGCCAGCACAGATACGCAGTATTTT
TRBD1 TRBJ2-1 TRBV28 . CASSPLQGDSYNEQFF TGTGCCAGCAGTCCACTACAGGGGGACTCCTACAATGAGCAGTTCTTC
TRBD1 TRBJ2-7 TRBV18 . CASSPDRASYEQYF TGTGCCAGCTCACCGGACAGGGCGAGCTACGAGCAGTACTTC
TRBD2 TRBJ2-2 TRBV19 . CASSIWGLKNTGELFF TGTGCCAGTAGTATATGGGGACTAAAGAACACCGGGGAGCTGTTTTTT
TRBD2 TRBJ2-1 TRBV2 . CATLQTTRTSGSYEQFF TGTGCCACCCTCCAGACCACACGGACTAGCGGGAGCTATGAGCAGTTCTTC
. TRBJ2-2 TRBV25-1 . CASSESSFITGELFF TGTGCCAGCAGTGAATCTTCTTTTATCACCGGGGAGCTGTTTTTT